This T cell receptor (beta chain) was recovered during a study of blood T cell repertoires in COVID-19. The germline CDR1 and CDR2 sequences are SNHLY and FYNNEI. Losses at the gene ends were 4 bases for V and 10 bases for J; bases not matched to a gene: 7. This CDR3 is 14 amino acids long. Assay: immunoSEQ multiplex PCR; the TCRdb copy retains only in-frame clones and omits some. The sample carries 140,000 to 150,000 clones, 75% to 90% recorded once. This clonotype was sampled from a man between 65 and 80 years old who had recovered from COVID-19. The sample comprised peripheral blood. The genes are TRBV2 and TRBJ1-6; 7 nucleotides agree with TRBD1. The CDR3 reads CASSGQGEGSPLHF. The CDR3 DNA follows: TGTGCCAGCAGTGGCCAGGGGGAAGGGTCACCCCTCCACTTT.